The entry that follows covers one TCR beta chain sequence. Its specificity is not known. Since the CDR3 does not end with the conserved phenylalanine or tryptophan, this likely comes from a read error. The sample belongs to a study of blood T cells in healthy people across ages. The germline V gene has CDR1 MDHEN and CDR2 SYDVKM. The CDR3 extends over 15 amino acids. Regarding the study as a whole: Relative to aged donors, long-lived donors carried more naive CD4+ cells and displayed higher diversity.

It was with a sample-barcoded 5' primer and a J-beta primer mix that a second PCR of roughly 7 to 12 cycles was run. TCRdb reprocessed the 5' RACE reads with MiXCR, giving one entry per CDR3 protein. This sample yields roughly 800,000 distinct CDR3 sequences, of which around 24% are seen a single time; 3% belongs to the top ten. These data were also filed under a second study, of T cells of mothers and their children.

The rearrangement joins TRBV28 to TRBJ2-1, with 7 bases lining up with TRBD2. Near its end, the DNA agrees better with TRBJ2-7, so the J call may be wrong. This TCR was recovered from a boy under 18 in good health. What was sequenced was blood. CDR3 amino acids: CASRPLAEVTYEQYL. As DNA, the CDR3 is TGTGCCAGCAGACCCCTAGCGGAGGTAACCTACGAGCAGTACCTC.